The clone carrying this TCR beta chain has only one observation. Its target is not known. These data are taken from a study of shared clonotypes between healthy human individuals. Study-wide background: Donors had three CD4 naive, three CD4 memory, two CD8 naive and one CD8 memory plate apiece.

Points from the study as a whole: Relative to clonotypes present in all four donors, those not shared had lower generation probabilities. Depth was large, yet rarefaction showed that sorted-subset sequencing was incomplete.

Roughly 200 ng DNA, 30,000 to 35,000 T cell genomes, went into each sorted-subset replicate PCR. Assay: immunoSEQ multiplex PCR; the TCRdb copy retains only in-frame clones and omits some. The repertoire holds over a million clones, with around three quarters as singletons. V lost 4 bases, J lost 7 bases, and 21 bases stayed unmatched. This CDR3 comprises 18 residues. In germline, CDR1 is GTSNPN, CDR2 SVGIG (reference sequence). Sequences were obtained from memory CD4+ T cells from PBMCs. The sample's subset: CD45RA-negative fraction. The chain employs TRBV30 and TRBJ2-1; 8 bases are a match to TRBD2. This TCR came from a man aged 18 to 35 in good health. Some clones in this sample may be carry-over from other donors' samples. CDR3 DNA: TGTGCCTGGACGAGAACTAGTAGCGGGATCTGGGGTTTTAATGAGCAGTTCTTC. Translated, it gives CAWTRTSSGIWGFNEQFF.